Listed below are T cell receptor beta chains from one sample, sequenced in a study of T cells in Graves' hyperthyroidism and ophthalmopathy. Each CDR3 protein gets one entry after TCRdb re-called the multiplex PCR reads with MiXCR. Here the sample spans 300,000 to 400,000 distinct CDR3 sequences, approximately 15% being singletons. Sequenced input: blood. These receptor sequences come from a woman aged 25 to 39 with Graves' ophthalmopathy. Each CDR3 is given with its conserved first and last residue. Each record gives: D gene, V gene, clone size, J gene, CDR3 protein, CDR3 DNA. A D gene is named only where the DNA matches it firmly. Expanded clones get a size class; other rows say once, few or many, or leave the size out.

d_call: NA
v_call: TRBV6-2/TRBV6-3
clone_size: few
j_call: TRBJ2-2
cdr3_aa: CASSYDPLDAPASTGELFF
cdr3_nt: TGTGCCAGCAGTTACGACCCCTTGGACGCCCCGGCGAGCACCGGGGAGCTGTTTTTT

d_call: TRBD1
v_call: TRBV5-1
clone_size: many
j_call: TRBJ2-7
cdr3_aa: CASSSLTGSYEQYF
cdr3_nt: TGCGCCAGCAGCTCACTGACAGGGTCCTACGAGCAGTACTTC

d_call: TRBD1
v_call: TRBV20-1
clone_size: NA
j_call: TRBJ2-5
cdr3_aa: CSALLQGAGETQYF
cdr3_nt: TGCAGTGCTCTATTACAGGGGGCCGGAGAGACCCAGTACTTC

d_call: NA
v_call: TRBV7-9
clone_size: many
j_call: TRBJ2-2
cdr3_aa: CASSLATSGLESGELFF
cdr3_nt: TGTGCCAGCAGCTTAGCGACGTCAGGGCTTGAGTCCGGGGAGCTGTTTTTT

d_call: NA
v_call: TRBV11-2
clone_size: many
j_call: TRBJ1-2
cdr3_aa: CASSSHSGVYGYTF
cdr3_nt: TGTGCCAGCAGCTCGCACTCGGGGGTCTATGGCTACACCTTC

d_call: NA
v_call: TRBV12-5
clone_size: many
j_call: TRBJ1-5
cdr3_aa: CASGLVDQPQHF
cdr3_nt: TGTGCTAGTGGTTTGGTAGATCAGCCCCAGCATTTT

d_call: TRBD2
v_call: TRBV25-1
clone_size: many
j_call: TRBJ2-3
cdr3_aa: CASSDRRTGSLAGQSGDTQYF
cdr3_nt: TGTGCCAGCAGTGATAGGAGGACAGGGTCACTAGCGGGGCAGAGTGGGGATACGCAGTATTTT

d_call: NA
v_call: TRBV12-3/TRBV12-4
clone_size: many
j_call: TRBJ1-2
cdr3_aa: CASSNDVGGYTF
cdr3_nt: TGTGCCAGCAGTAATGACGTGGGTGGCTACACCTTC

d_call: NA
v_call: TRBV5-1
clone_size: many
j_call: TRBJ2-2
cdr3_aa: CASARDTYTGELFF
cdr3_nt: TGCGCCAGTGCCAGAGACACTTACACCGGGGAGCTGTTTTTT

d_call: TRBD1
v_call: TRBV28
clone_size: once
j_call: TRBJ2-1
cdr3_aa: CASRPPRDSGDEQFF
cdr3_nt: TGTGCCAGTAGGCCTCCCCGGGACAGCGGAGATGAGCAGTTCTTC

d_call: NA
v_call: TRBV11-2
clone_size: many
j_call: TRBJ1-6
cdr3_aa: CASSRTIPNSPLHF
cdr3_nt: TGTGCCAGCAGCCGGACAATCCCAAATTCACCCCTCCACTTT

d_call: NA
v_call: TRBV6-1
clone_size: few
j_call: TRBJ1-1
cdr3_aa: CASSEVPPRVAEAFF
cdr3_nt: TGTGCCAGCAGTGAAGTCCCGCCGAGGGTGGCTGAAGCTTTCTTT

d_call: NA
v_call: TRBV28
clone_size: many
j_call: TRBJ1-2
cdr3_aa: CASSRTVGLITYYGYTF
cdr3_nt: TGTGCCAGCAGTCGGACAGTGGGCCTCATCACCTACTATGGCTACACCTTC

d_call: TRBD1
v_call: TRBV9
clone_size: few
j_call: TRBJ2-2
cdr3_aa: CASSVLRGPGELFF
cdr3_nt: TGTGCCAGCAGCGTACTTAGGGGGCCCGGGGAGCTGTTTTTT

d_call: TRBD2
v_call: TRBV7-9
clone_size: many
j_call: TRBJ2-1
cdr3_aa: CASSRSGGLYNEQFF
cdr3_nt: TGTGCCAGCAGCCGTAGCGGGGGCCTCTACAATGAGCAGTTCTTC

d_call: TRBD1
v_call: TRBV29-1
clone_size: NA
j_call: TRBJ1-2
cdr3_aa: CSVGWTGGYTF
cdr3_nt: TGCAGCGTTGGCTGGACAGGGGGCTACACCTTC

d_call: NA
v_call: TRBV11-2
clone_size: many
j_call: TRBJ2-2
cdr3_aa: CASSLGKGPVTGELFF
cdr3_nt: TGTGCCAGCAGCTTAGGAAAGGGGCCGGTCACCGGGGAGCTGTTTTTT

d_call: NA
v_call: TRBV20-1
clone_size: many
j_call: TRBJ1-5
cdr3_aa: CSARTARGANQPQHF
cdr3_nt: TGCAGTGCTAGGACAGCAAGAGGTGCCAATCAGCCCCAGCATTTT

d_call: TRBD2
v_call: TRBV2
clone_size: many
j_call: TRBJ2-5
cdr3_aa: CASNAGGPGETQYF
cdr3_nt: TGTGCCTCCAATGCGGGGGGGCCGGGAGAGACCCAGTACTTC

d_call: TRBD1
v_call: TRBV6-1
clone_size: NA
j_call: TRBJ1-1
cdr3_aa: CASSSMTGSEAFF
cdr3_nt: TGTGCCAGCAGTTCAATGACAGGGTCTGAAGCTTTCTTT

d_call: TRBD1
v_call: TRBV7-2
clone_size: NA
j_call: TRBJ2-2
cdr3_aa: CASNPGQGALNTGELFF
cdr3_nt: TGTGCCAGCAACCCTGGACAGGGGGCTTTGAACACCGGGGAGCTGTTTTTT

d_call: NA
v_call: TRBV6-1
clone_size: many
j_call: TRBJ2-3
cdr3_aa: CASSEEGAPDTQYF
cdr3_nt: TGTGCCAGCAGTGAAGAAGGGGCACCGGATACGCAGTATTTT

d_call: TRBD1
v_call: TRBV6-1
clone_size: NA
j_call: TRBJ2-1
cdr3_aa: CASSAHLGQAYNEQFF
cdr3_nt: TGTGCCAGCAGTGCTCACCTGGGACAGGCCTACAATGAGCAGTTCTTC

d_call: NA
v_call: TRBV27
clone_size: many
j_call: TRBJ2-7
cdr3_aa: CAPRGHSVGYEQYF
cdr3_nt: TGTGCCCCGCGCGGGCATTCGGTGGGGTACGAGCAGTACTTC

d_call: NA
v_call: TRBV18
clone_size: many
j_call: TRBJ1-3
cdr3_aa: CASSPAIWSSGNTIYF
cdr3_nt: TGTGCCAGCTCACCAGCGATTTGGAGCTCTGGAAACACCATATATTTT

d_call: TRBD1
v_call: TRBV15
clone_size: few
j_call: TRBJ1-1
cdr3_aa: CATSRLTGPNTEAFF
cdr3_nt: TGTGCCACCAGCAGACTGACAGGGCCGAACACTGAAGCTTTCTTT

d_call: NA
v_call: TRBV12-3/TRBV12-4
clone_size: many
j_call: TRBJ2-2
cdr3_aa: CASLRGRNTGELFF
cdr3_nt: TGTGCCAGCCTCCGTGGCAGGAACACCGGGGAGCTGTTTTTT

d_call: NA
v_call: TRBV4-1
clone_size: few
j_call: TRBJ2-7
cdr3_aa: CASSQGVRGLYEQYF
cdr3_nt: TGCGCCAGCAGCCAAGGAGTACGGGGGCTGTACGAGCAGTACTTC

d_call: TRBD1
v_call: TRBV30
clone_size: many
j_call: TRBJ1-6
cdr3_aa: CAWSVLSAGGSPLHF
cdr3_nt: TGTGCCTGGAGTGTACTATCGGCAGGGGGGTCACCCCTCCACTTT

d_call: TRBD1
v_call: TRBV15
clone_size: many
j_call: TRBJ1-6
cdr3_aa: CATSGTGVSPLHF
cdr3_nt: TGTGCCACCAGCGGGACAGGGGTTTCACCCCTCCACTTT

d_call: TRBD2
v_call: TRBV29-1
clone_size: NA
j_call: TRBJ2-3
cdr3_aa: CSVGVAGGHTDTQYF
cdr3_nt: TGCAGCGTGGGAGTAGCGGGGGGGCACACAGATACGCAGTATTTT

d_call: NA
v_call: TRBV7-2
clone_size: many
j_call: TRBJ1-1
cdr3_aa: CASSLTPTQVAFF
cdr3_nt: TGTGCCAGCAGCCTGACCCCGACTCAGGTAGCTTTCTTT

d_call: NA
v_call: TRBV10-3
clone_size: few
j_call: TRBJ2-2
cdr3_aa: CAISVTFTGELFF
cdr3_nt: TGTGCCATCAGTGTTACGTTCACCGGGGAGCTGTTTTTT

d_call: NA
v_call: TRBV6-1
clone_size: many
j_call: TRBJ1-5
cdr3_aa: CASSGRGFNQPQHF
cdr3_nt: TGTGCCAGCAGTGGCCGGGGATTCAATCAGCCCCAGCATTTT

d_call: NA
v_call: TRBV19
clone_size: few
j_call: TRBJ1-5
cdr3_aa: CASRGHDPSNQPQHF
cdr3_nt: TGTGCCAGTAGAGGACACGATCCTAGCAATCAGCCCCAGCATTTT

d_call: NA
v_call: TRBV5-6
clone_size: NA
j_call: TRBJ1-1
cdr3_aa: CASSPVGTMNTEAFF
cdr3_nt: TGTGCCAGCAGCCCGGTTGGGACAATGAACACTGAAGCTTTCTTT

d_call: NA
v_call: TRBV24-1
clone_size: many
j_call: TRBJ2-2
cdr3_aa: CATRAGKGRGNTGELFF
cdr3_nt: TGTGCCACCAGAGCCGGCAAGGGACGGGGGAACACCGGGGAGCTGTTTTTT

d_call: TRBD1
v_call: TRBV20-1
clone_size: many
j_call: TRBJ2-7
cdr3_aa: CSASAFRTGGINEQYF
cdr3_nt: TGCAGTGCTAGCGCATTTAGGACAGGGGGCATCAACGAGCAGTACTTC

d_call: NA
v_call: TRBV12-3/TRBV12-4
clone_size: few
j_call: TRBJ1-4
cdr3_aa: CASSPRGRIDEKLFF
cdr3_nt: TGTGCCAGCAGTCCAAGGGGGAGGATAGATGAAAAACTGTTTTTT

d_call: TRBD1
v_call: TRBV27
clone_size: many
j_call: TRBJ1-5
cdr3_aa: CASRRDRLNNQPQHF
cdr3_nt: TGTGCCAGCAGGCGGGACAGGCTAAACAATCAGCCCCAGCATTTT

d_call: TRBD1
v_call: TRBV5-1
clone_size: NA
j_call: TRBJ1-1
cdr3_aa: CASRPGTGVGTEAFF
cdr3_nt: TGCGCCAGCAGGCCCGGGACAGGGGTGGGCACTGAAGCTTTCTTT